The text below deals with one T cell receptor (beta chain). TCRdb keeps only in-frame clones here, not all; method: immunoSEQ multiplex PCR. This table has just under 150,000 clones, approximately 90% appearing once. This sample was included in a study of blood T cell repertoires in COVID-19. Study at large: Samples of COVID-19 (acute and convalescent) were obtained from the United States, Italy and Spain.

The TCR comes from a human donor in a cohort sampled during active COVID-19. Sequencing used peripheral blood.

The CDR3 DNA reads as TGTGCCAGCAGCCAAGAATACGCAGACTACGAGCAGTACTTC. Translating it yields CASSQEYADYEQYF. The rearrangement joins TRBV3-1 (or the pseudogene TRBV3-2) to TRBJ2-7; no clear D. Germline assignment: CDR1 LGHDT and CDR2 YNNKEL (reference sequence). The V gene lost 0 bases and the J gene lost 3 bases, with 9 bases spanning the gap. The CDR3 totals 14 residues.